The 25 T cell receptor beta chains listed next were all sequenced from one sample in a study of cytomegalovirus exposure and HLA in healthy donors. Amplification used 60 Vbeta primers and 13 Jbeta primers. The table came from immunoSEQ multiplex PCR; TCRdb's copy has only in-frame clones and leaves some out. The sample lists 75,000 to 95,000 clones, approximately 66% occurring once. The sample taken for sequencing was PBMCs. The source is a young man in good health and CMV-seronegative.

The chain combines TRBV5-1 with TRBJ1-2; 9 nucleotides agree with TRBD1. Germline CDR1 SGHRS, CDR2 YFSETQ. The trim removed 4 bases at V and 4 bases at J, leaving 8 bases unmatched. CDR3 length: 15 amino acids. The CDR3 DNA reads TGCGCCAGCAGCGCGGACAGGGGTTCGCCCTATGGCTACACCTTC. It yields the protein CASSADRGSPYGYTF.

This chain joins TRBV6-1 and TRBJ2-7; perhaps TRBD2 as D (6 bases). V was clipped by 11 bases and J by 1 base, with 12 bases between them. Germline assignment: CDR1 MNHNS and CDR2 SASEGT. The CDR3 is 12 residues long. In DNA, the CDR3 is TGTGCCGTTGCTAGCGTTTCCTACGAGCAGTACTTC. Its protein product is CAVASVSYEQYF.

The genes are TRBV5-1 and TRBJ2-7; D may be TRBD1 (6 bases). V dropped 4 bases and J dropped 2 bases, with 16 bases sitting between them. Germline V gives CDR1 SGHRS, CDR2 YFSETQ. The length of the CDR3 is 15 residues. The CDR3 spells CASSPGQLNPYEQYF. CDR3 bases: TGCGCCAGCAGCCCAGGACAGCTCAATCCCTACGAGCAGTACTTC.

This chain uses TRBV28 with TRBJ2-2; D remains unclear. The CDR3 totals 14 residues. Germline V lookup: CDR1 MDHEN, CDR2 SYDVKM. The V gene lost 8 bases and the J gene lost 1 base, with 11 bases spanning the gap. The CDR3 DNA sequence: TGTGCCAGCGAGCCGGCAGGGAACACCGGGGAGCTGTTTTTT. This codes for CASEPAGNTGELFF.

This clone turned up a few times. The chain couples TRBV30 to TRBJ2-6; tentative D call: TRBD1 (5 bases). Germline V CDR1 and CDR2: GTSNPN, SVGIG (reference sequence). This CDR3 spans 14 amino acids. Between the trimmed V and J ends, which lost 3 bases and 0 bases, there was a span of 6 bases. Written as DNA, the CDR3 is TGTGCCTGGAGGACAGCCTCTGGGGCCAACGTCCTGACTTTC. Residues: CAWRTASGANVLTF.

For the CDR3, the DNA is TGTGCCAGCAGAGGACAGGGGGCCACCGGGGAGCTGTTTTTT. Protein product: CASRGQGATGELFF. The chain carries TRBV11-3 and TRBJ2-2; 11 bases line up with TRBD1. The CDR3 is made up of 14 amino acids. The V gene end was trimmed by 6 bases and the J gene end by 4 bases; junction bases not matched to a gene: 1. Germline loops: CDR1 SGHNT, CDR2 YENEEA.

The chain combines TRBV27 with TRBJ2-1, with TRBD2 matching over 7 bases. CDR1 is MNHEY, CDR2 SMNVEV, per germline (reference sequence). The CDR3 has 17 residues. Trimming at V came to 5 bases and at J to 0 bases, leaving 10 bases not matched to a gene. The CDR3 nucleotides are TGTGCCAGCAGTGAGAAGCGGGGTAAGGTCTCCTACAATGAGCAGTTCTTC. It codes for CASSEKRGKVSYNEQFF.

J is TRBJ2-7 and V is TRBV6-1, with D unresolved. Trimming removed 7 bases from V and 2 bases from J, with 12 bases in between. This CDR3 is 13 amino acids long. The germline V gene has CDR1 MNHNS and CDR2 SASEGT. CDR3 protein: CASNVEPTYEQYF. The CDR3 region has the DNA TGTGCCAGCAATGTAGAACCGACCTACGAGCAGTACTTC.

This clone has more than one count but fewer than ten. The chain couples TRBV6-6 to TRBJ1-2; no definite D call. The CDR3 contains 14 residues. Trimming pared 0 bases from V and 3 bases from J, leaving 8 bases between. Germline V gene data show CDR1 as MNHNY and CDR2 as SVGAGI (reference sequence). The CDR3 spells CASSYSGEDYGYTF. DNA for the CDR3: TGTGCCAGCAGTTACTCGGGAGAAGACTATGGCTACACCTTC.

This chain joins TRBV11-1 and TRBJ2-1; 9 positions match TRBD1. Germline V gene lookup returns CDR1 SGHAT and CDR2 FQDESV (reference sequence). Trimming took 2 bases from V and 7 from J; bases not matched to a gene: 6. CDR3 length: 15 residues. The CDR3 reads CASSLNRGLGNEQFF. Here the CDR3 DNA reads TGTGCCAGCAGCTTAAACAGGGGGCTAGGGAATGAGCAGTTCTTC. Using reference TRBV11-1 and TRBJ2-1 for the parts outside the CDR3, the full variable domain is EAEVAQSPRYKITEKSQAVAFWCDPISGHATLYWYRQILGQGPELLVQFQDESVVDDSQLPKDRFSAERLKGVDSTLKIQPAELGDSAMYLCASSLNRGLGNEQFFGPGTRLTVL.

The V call is TRBV5-1, the J call TRBJ2-5, with 8 bases fitting TRBD2. Germline CDR1 SGHRS, CDR2 YFSETQ. The CDR3 length is 20 residues. V was clipped by 2 bases and J by 2 bases; unmatched bases: 20. The CDR3 DNA reads as TGCGCCAGCAGCTTCCCCCGAGGGGAGACGCGGGGGGCTCCACAAGAGACCCAGTACTTC. Translation: CASSFPRGETRGAPQETQYF. The whole variable domain, remainder taken from reference TRBV5-1 and TRBJ2-5, is KAGVTQTPRYLIKTRGQQVTLSCSPISGHRSVSWYQQTPGQGLQFLFEYFSETQRNKGNFPGRFSGRQFSNSRSEMNVSTLELGDSALYLCASSFPRGETRGAPQETQYFGPGTRLLVL.

The chain combines TRBV2 with TRBJ1-1, with 9 positions matching TRBD1. The CDR3 has 14 residues. The V gene's germline CDR1 is SNHLY and CDR2 FYNNEI. The junction had 3 bases not matched to a gene; V was cut back by 6 bases and J by 1 base. In nucleotides, the CDR3 is TGTGCCAGCAGCAAGGGACAGGGGAACACTGAAGCTTTCTTT. Protein product: CASSKGQGNTEAFF.

The rearrangement links TRBV7-9 to TRBJ1-1, with D possibly being TRBD1 (5 bases). The CDR3 is 14 residues long. The V end was cut by 1 base, the J end by 4 bases, with 10 bases between. The germline V gene has CDR1 SEHNR and CDR2 FQNEAQ (reference sequence). The CDR3 sequence is CASSLVGEGTEAFF. The CDR3 DNA reads as TGTGCCAGCAGCTTAGTAGGGGAGGGCACTGAAGCTTTCTTT. The full variable domain, completed using reference TRBV7-9 and TRBJ1-1, is DTGVSQNPRHKITKRGQNVTFRCDPISEHNRLYWYRQTLGQGPEFLTYFQNEAQLEKSRLLSDRFSAERPKGSFSTLEIQRTEQGDSAMYLCASSLVGEGTEAFFGQGTRLTVV.

The chain uses TRBV16 and TRBJ2-5; TRBD2 is a possible D gene (6 bases). In germline, CDR1 is KGHSY, CDR2 FQNENV. This CDR3 is 15 amino acids long. Trimming took 0 bases from V and 2 from J, leaving 10 bases between them. CDR3 sequence: CASSQSQGLQETQYF. As DNA, the CDR3 is TGTGCCAGCAGCCAATCCCAGGGACTTCAAGAGACCCAGTACTTC.

This clone has only a few counts. This chain links TRBV6-5 with TRBJ2-5; no clear D. With 2 bases removed from V and 1 base from J, the gap between germline ends came to 11 bases. This CDR3 spans 15 amino acids. Germline CDR1 and CDR2: MNHEY and SVGAGI. Here the CDR3 reads CASSYARSPQETQYF. The DNA of the CDR3 is TGTGCCAGCAGTTACGCTCGGAGCCCCCAAGAGACCCAGTACTTC.

The genes are TRBV11-2 and TRBJ2-1; 14 nucleotides line up with TRBD2. The CDR3 is made up of 17 amino acids. Germline CDR1 and CDR2: SGHAT and FQNNGV. V was pared by 1 base and J by 11 bases, with 10 bases of the junction left unmatched. CDR3 in amino acids: CASSLGQRLAGGDKQFF. The CDR3 coding sequence is TGTGCCAGCAGCTTAGGTCAGCGACTAGCGGGAGGGGATAAGCAGTTCTTC.

The chain is built from TRBV5-1 and TRBJ2-2; tentatively, D is TRBD1 (5 bases). The germline CDR1 and CDR2 sequences are SGHRS and YFSETQ. The CDR3 is made up of 15 amino acids. Trimming took 5 bases from V and 2 from J, leaving 13 bases between them. CDR3 sequence reads: CASRKETVNTGELFF. The CDR3 nucleotides read TGCGCCAGCAGGAAGGAGACAGTAAACACCGGGGAGCTGTTTTTT. Full variable domain (remainder filled in from reference TRBV5-1 and TRBJ2-2): KAGVTQTPRYLIKTRGQQVTLSCSPISGHRSVSWYQQTPGQGLQFLFEYFSETQRNKGNFPGRFSGRQFSNSRSEMNVSTLELGDSALYLCASRKETVNTGELFFGEGSRLTVL.

V and J are TRBV5-4 and TRBJ1-3; TRBD1 matches 9 bases. CDR1 SGHNT and CDR2 YYREEE come from the germline V gene (reference sequence). V lost 0 bases and J lost 3; bases outside the gene matches: 7. The CDR3 covers 17 residues. The CDR3 sequence is CASSLGLQGAYGNTIYF. The CDR3 DNA reads TGTGCCAGCAGCTTGGGCCTACAGGGGGCTTATGGAAACACCATATATTTT.

The CDR3 reads CASSLSPGETQYF. The CDR3 nucleotides read TGTGCCAGCAGTTTATCGCCAGGGGAGACCCAGTACTTC. The genes are TRBV27 and TRBJ2-5; tentative D call: TRBD1 (5 bases). Trimming removed 0 bases at V and 5 bases at J, with 7 bases between. CDR1 and CDR2 from the germline V gene are MNHEY and SMNVEV (reference sequence). This CDR3 contains 13 residues.

The chain employs TRBV6-1 and TRBJ1-3, with a possible D match to TRBD1 (6 bases). This CDR3 region has 15 residues. Looked up from germline, CDR1 is MNHNS and CDR2 is SASEGT. V shed 2 bases and J shed 4 bases, with 12 bases lying between them. The CDR3 DNA is TGTGCCAGCAGTGAATTAACAGGGCGGGGAAACACCATATATTTT. It yields the protein CASSELTGRGNTIYF.

The genes are TRBV27 and TRBJ2-1, with TRBD2 matching 9 bases. The CDR3 sequence is 15 residues long. Losses at the gene ends were 5 bases for V and 3 bases for J; bases not matched to a gene: 5. CDR1 is MNHEY, CDR2 SMNVEV, per germline (reference sequence). The DNA of the CDR3 is TGTGCCAGCAGTGGGCGGACTAGCGACTACAATGAGCAGTTCTTC. This gives the protein CASSGRTSDYNEQFF.

This clone has a handful of counts. This chain uses TRBV2 with TRBJ2-3, with D maybe TRBD2 (6 bases). V lost 0 bases, J lost 2 bases, and 9 bases lay in between. The CDR3 consists of 15 residues. Germline V gives CDR1 SNHLY, CDR2 FYNNEI. CDR3 amino acids: CASSEAGEDTDTQYF. CDR3 in DNA: TGTGCCAGCAGTGAAGCGGGGGAGGACACAGATACGCAGTATTTT. Full variable domain (missing parts from reference TRBV2 and TRBJ2-3): EPEVTQTPSHQVTQMGQEVILRCVPISNHLYFYWYRQILGQKVEFLVSFYNNEISEKSEIFDDQFSVERPDGSNFTLKIRSTKLEDSAMYFCASSEAGEDTDTQYFGPGTRLTVL.

The chain uses TRBV19 and TRBJ2-5; the D gene is possibly TRBD1 (8 bases). V lost 5 bases and J 5 bases, leaving 18 bases between the germline ends. This CDR3 has 15 amino acids. CDR1 is LNHDA, CDR2 SQIVND, per germline (reference sequence). Here the CDR3 reads CASSLRTGRGETQYF. The DNA of the CDR3 is TGTGCCAGTAGTCTGCGGACAGGGAGGGGGGAGACCCAGTACTTC.

The rearrangement uses TRBV4-1 and TRBJ1-5, with TRBD1 as a possible D gene (5 bases). Germline V gives CDR1 MGHRA, CDR2 YSYEKL. With 1 base removed from V and 0 bases from J, the gap between germline ends came to 16 bases. The CDR3 consists of 18 residues. The CDR3 protein is CASSQADMVGYSNQPQHF. In DNA, the CDR3 is TGCGCCAGCAGCCAAGCGGACATGGTAGGTTATAGCAATCAGCCCCAGCATTTT.

This chain uses TRBV7-6 with TRBJ2-1; the match to TRBD2 covers 7 bases. CDR1 SGHVS and CDR2 FNYEAQ come from the germline V gene. The CDR3 runs 17 residues. The V and J ends lost 2 bases and 4 bases, in that order; junction bases with no gene match: 11. CDR3 in DNA: TGTGCCAGCAGCTTATATAGGCCAGCGGGGATATACAATGAGCAGTTCTTC. Residues: CASSLYRPAGIYNEQFF.